This T cell receptor (beta chain) emerged from a study of type 1 regulatory T cells. On the study more broadly: An in vitro protocol generated T-allo10, a Tr1-enriched, alloantigen-specific CD4 T cell product.

TCRdb used MiXCR to reprocess the reads, holding one entry per CDR3 protein. Of approximately 45,000 distinct CDR3 sequences listed, approximately 12% are singletons. This clonotype was counted many times. Its matching antigen is unknown. Study-wide results and caveats: Tr1 cells had a more restricted TCR repertoire than non-Tr1 cells.

CDR1 and CDR2 (germline): DFQATT, SNEGSKA (reference sequence). V lost 1 base and J lost 5, with 8 bases in between. The CDR3 has 13 amino acids. The sequence came from a human donor in good health. The chain is built from TRBV20-1 and TRBJ1-4; no clear D. Sequenced: cultured non-Tr1 T cells, either the whole culture or a sorted T cell fraction (not recorded which). CDR3 sequence: CSARATANEKLFF. The CDR3 DNA sequence: TGCAGTGCTAGAGCGACGGCGAATGAAAAACTGTTTTTT.